Listed here are 14 T cell receptor beta chains from one sample, sequenced in a study of T cell repertoires in cytomegalovirus infection. TCRdb re-called the reads with MiXCR, one entry per CDR3 protein. In the table there are 500,000 or so distinct CDR3 sequences, more than 15% of which are singletons. The specimen was CD8+ T cells from PBMCs. The receptor source for this set is a human donor in good health (CMV status not recorded). Some clones in this sample may be carry-over from other donors' samples.

This chain connects TRBV2 to TRBJ2-7; D unclear. The germline CDR1 and CDR2 sequences are SNHLY and FYNNEI. V lost 1 base and J 0 bases, leaving 7 bases between the germline ends. The CDR3 is 14 residues long. In DNA form, the CDR3 reads TGTGCCAGCAGTGAAGTGGGAACCTCCTACGAGCAGTACTTC. Translated, it gives CASSEVGTSYEQYF.

There are many counts of this clonotype. The V gene is TRBV5-6, the J gene TRBJ1-1; D gene unclear. The CDR3 consists of 15 residues. V was cut by 2 bases and J by 5 bases, with 16 bases left in between. The germline gives CDR1 SGHDT, CDR2 YYEEEE. CDR3 in amino acids: CASSFMGFDVTEAFF. Here the CDR3 DNA reads TGTGCCAGCAGCTTTATGGGATTTGATGTTACTGAAGCTTTCTTT.

The table lists this clonotype with a few counts. The rearrangement uses TRBV28 and TRBJ2-1; 8 bases align to TRBD2. The V gene's germline CDR1 is MDHEN and CDR2 SYDVKM. The CDR3 has 14 residues. Trimming at V came to 4 bases and at J to 7 bases, leaving 6 bases not matched to a gene. The CDR3 sequence is CASSSREGGNEQFF. In DNA form, the CDR3 reads TGTGCCAGCAGTTCCCGGGAGGGGGGGAATGAGCAGTTCTTC.

This clonotype was seen many times. The chain's CDR3 is CASSPSRGDTEAFF. The CDR3 DNA sequence: TGTGCCAGCAGCCCCTCCCGGGGGGACACTGAAGCTTTCTTT. The V gene is TRBV7-6, the J gene TRBJ1-1; weak D call: TRBD1 (5 bases). Per germline, CDR1 SGHVS and CDR2 FNYEAQ. V gave up 5 bases and J gave up 3 bases, with 13 bases separating them. The CDR3 extends over 14 amino acids.

This clonotype was counted a few times. V is TRBV7-9 and J is TRBJ1-6, with D possibly being TRBD1 (6 bases). V lost 5 bases to trimming and J lost 7 bases, with 18 bases between them. The CDR3 spans 16 residues. Looked up from germline, CDR1 is SEHNR and CDR2 is FQNEAQ (reference sequence). CDR3 sequence reads: CASSPTGQLKNSPLHF. The CDR3, as DNA: TGTGCCAGCAGCCCCACCGGACAGCTTAAGAATTCACCCCTCCACTTT.

This clonotype was observed a handful of times. The chain joins TRBV4-2 to TRBJ2-3; D is ambiguous. CDR3 length equals 15 residues. V lost 0 bases, J lost 5 bases, and 12 bases lay in between. Germline V gene sequence: CDR1 LGHNA, CDR2 YNFKEQ. The CDR3 nucleotides read TGTGCCAGCAGCCAAGAAGGGCTAGGCGGAGATACGCAGTATTTT. Encoded protein: CASSQEGLGGDTQYF.

This sequence joins TRBV12-3 or TRBV12-4 and TRBJ1-4; TRBD1 is a possible D gene (6 bases). CDR3 length: 15 amino acids. V lost 4 bases to trimming and J lost 4 bases, with 13 bases between them. CDR3 sequence reads: CASSSFGQHNEKLFF. CDR3 bases: TGTGCCAGCAGTTCATTCGGACAGCATAATGAAAAACTGTTTTTT.

The chain links TRBV9 to TRBJ1-1; unclear D gene. V shed 0 bases and J shed 10 bases, with 10 bases lying between them. The CDR3 extends over 12 amino acids. Germline V gene lookup returns CDR1 SGDLS and CDR2 YYNGEE. DNA of the CDR3: TGTGCCAGCAGCGTAGTAGGAGGTGTAGCTTTCTTT. Translating gives CASSVVGGVAFF.

This chain connects TRBV29-1 to TRBJ1-3, with D unresolved. Trimming pared 5 bases from V and 0 bases from J, leaving 8 bases between. CDR3 length: 13 residues. Germline CDR1 and CDR2: SQVTM and ANQGSEA. Here the CDR3 reads CSVMGDSGNTIYF. DNA of the CDR3: TGCAGCGTTATGGGTGACTCTGGAAACACCATATATTTT.

Many counts were recorded for this clonotype. The gene calls are TRBV7-8 and TRBJ2-6; D possibly corresponds to TRBD1 (5 bases). The germline V gene has CDR1 SGHVS and CDR2 FQNEAQ. V was clipped by 5 bases and J by 0 bases, with 11 bases between them. CDR3 length: 16 residues. CDR3: CASSTRQISGANVLTF. The CDR3 bases are TGTGCCAGCAGCACACGACAGATCTCTGGGGCCAACGTCCTGACTTTC.

As for this clonotype: A read error may explain this, as a much larger clone is one base away. The CDR3 does not close with the conserved phenylalanine or tryptophan, likely indicating a read error. The chain recombines TRBV29-1 with TRBJ2-7; 9 nucleotides align to TRBD1. The CDR3 runs 12 residues. Per germline, CDR1 SQVTM and CDR2 ANQGSEA. Germline trimming cut 3 bases from V and 3 bases from J; bases unmatched to any gene: 0. CDR3 protein: CSVEDRGYEQYL. The DNA for the CDR3 is TGCAGCGTTGAGGACAGGGGCTACGAGCAGTACTTA.

The CDR3 nucleotides read TGTGCCAGCAGTGAAGGGGGCCGGTTGGAGGCTAACTATGGCTACACCTTC. Amino acids: CASSEGGRLEANYGYTF. The chain has TRBV25-1 and TRBJ1-2; a possible D gene is TRBD1 (6 bases). CDR1 is MGHDK and CDR2 is SYGVNS in the germline V gene. Trimming cost V 2 bases and J 0 bases, with 16 bases left between them. The CDR3 covers 17 residues.

This rearrangement joins TRBV12-5 to TRBJ2-3; 13 bases agree with TRBD2. CDR1 is LGHNT, CDR2 FRNRAP, per germline. The CDR3 is 16 amino acids. V lost 6 bases and J lost 2; bases outside the gene matches: 5. The DNA for the CDR3 is TGTGCTAGTGGGGGACTAGCGGGATGGTCCACAGATACGCAGTATTTT. Amino acids: CASGGLAGWSTDTQYF.

The chain carries TRBV2 and TRBJ1-2, with 9 bases identical to TRBD1. Trimming cost V 2 bases and J 2 bases; bases outside gene matches: 6. The CDR3 has 16 residues. CDR1 and CDR2 (germline): SNHLY, FYNNEI. In DNA form, the CDR3 reads TGTGCCAGCAGTGAATTGAGGACAGGGGACAACTATGGCTACACCTTC. Its protein product is CASSELRTGDNYGYTF.